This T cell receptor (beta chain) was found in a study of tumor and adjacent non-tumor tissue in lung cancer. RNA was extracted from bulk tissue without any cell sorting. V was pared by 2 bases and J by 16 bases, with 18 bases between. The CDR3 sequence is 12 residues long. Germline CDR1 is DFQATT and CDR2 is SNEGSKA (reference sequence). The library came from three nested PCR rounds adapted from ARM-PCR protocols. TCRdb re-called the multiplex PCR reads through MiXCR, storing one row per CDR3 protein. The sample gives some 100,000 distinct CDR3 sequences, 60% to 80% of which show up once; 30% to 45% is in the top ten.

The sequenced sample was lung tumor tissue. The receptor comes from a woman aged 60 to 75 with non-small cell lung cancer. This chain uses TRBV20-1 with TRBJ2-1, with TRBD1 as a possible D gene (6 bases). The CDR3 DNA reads TGCAGTGCTAGACCCCGGGACACCGAGCGATTCTTC. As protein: CSARPRDTERFF.